Following are 31 T cell receptor beta chains from one sample sequenced in a study of CD8 T cells in ankylosing spondylitis. General study results and limits: Ankylosing spondylitis blood appeared to be characterized by a TCR beta motif of several highly homologous variants.

Their specific antigens are unknown. From the 5' RACE reads, TCRdb called clonotypes with MiXCR, one entry per CDR3 protein. The sample holds about 440,000 distinct CDR3 sequences, about a sixth seen once. Sequenced: blood, either unsorted or a sorted T cell fraction (not recorded which). These receptors were collected from a male donor with ankylosing spondylitis.

This clonotype was detected only a few times. This chain uses TRBV10-2 with TRBJ1-5; D call uncertain. There are 12 residues in the CDR3. Trimming took off 8 bases at V and 0 bases at J, with 5 bases between the two ends. The germline gives CDR1 WSHSY, CDR2 SAAADI. CDR3 in amino acids: CASGNSNQPQHF. DNA for the CDR3: TGCGCCAGCGGAAATAGCAATCAGCCCCAGCATTTT.

This clonotype has a count of ten or more. The V and J genes are TRBV5-1 and TRBJ2-4, with D hard to call. From germline, CDR1 is SGHRS and CDR2 YFSETQ. CDR3 length: 14 amino acids. The V and J ends lost 2 bases and 0 bases respectively, with 6 bases between them. CDR3 region: CASSFGEAKNIQYF. The CDR3 coding sequence is TGCGCCAGCAGCTTTGGGGAAGCCAAAAACATTCAGTACTTC.

This clonotype was observed a handful of times. This sequence joins TRBV7-2 and TRBJ2-7; D is uncertain. The CDR3 extends over 13 amino acids. The V and J ends lost 1 base and 6 bases respectively, with 10 bases between them. The V gene's germline CDR1 is SGHTA and CDR2 FQGNSA. The CDR3 DNA reads as TGTGCCAGCAGCTTAGGGGGTAGCCGCGAGCAGTACTTC. Protein product: CASSLGGSREQYF.

Many counts were recorded for this clonotype. The chain uses TRBV12-3 or TRBV12-4 and TRBJ2-7; D remains ambiguous. Trimming removed 3 bases from V and 6 bases from J, with 6 bases in between. The length of the CDR3 is 11 residues. CDR3 protein: CASSFYGEQYF. The CDR3 DNA reads as TGTGCCAGCAGTTTCTACGGCGAGCAGTACTTC.

This clonotype has only a few counts. This chain links TRBV5-6 with TRBJ2-1; 8 positions match TRBD2. J gave up 8 bases and V 0 bases, and 4 bases lay outside the gene matches. The germline V gene has CDR1 SGHDT and CDR2 YYEEEE. The CDR3 totals 14 residues. The CDR3 DNA reads TGTGCCAGCAGCTTGGTGGGACTAGGACATGAGCAGTTCTTC. Translating gives CASSLVGLGHEQFF. Drawing the rest from reference TRBV5-6 and TRBJ2-1, the complete variable domain is DAGVTQSPTHLIKTRGQQVTLRCSPKSGHDTVSWYQQALGQGPQFIFQYYEEEERQRGNFPDRFSGHQFPNYSSELNVNALLLGDSALYLCASSLVGLGHEQFFGPGTRLTVL.

This chain uses TRBV20-1 with TRBJ2-7; 7 bases line up with TRBD2. V was pared by 7 bases and J by 6 bases, with 6 bases of the junction left unmatched. The CDR3 runs 11 residues. Germline V lookup: CDR1 DFQATT, CDR2 SNEGSKA (reference sequence). The CDR3 is CSGLAKGEQYF. CDR3 nucleotides: TGCAGTGGACTAGCTAAGGGCGAGCAGTACTTC.

This clonotype was detected a few times. V usage is TRBV20-1 and J usage is TRBJ2-5; 7 nucleotides align to TRBD2. J was trimmed by 4 bases and V by 2 bases; bases with no gene match: 13. The CDR3 is 16 amino acids. Germline values: CDR1 DFQATT, CDR2 SNEGSKA (reference sequence). CDR3 residues: CSARRRTAGILETQYF. Written as DNA, the CDR3 is TGCAGTGCTAGACGCCGTACAGCGGGAATTTTAGAGACCCAGTACTTC.

This clonotype was counted between two and nine times. V and J are TRBV29-1 and TRBJ1-3; perhaps TRBD1 as D (5 bases). Germline CDR1 SQVTM, CDR2 ANQGSEA. V was shortened by 6 bases and J by 3 bases, with 9 bases between the two germline ends. The CDR3 has 12 residues. The CDR3 protein is CSVLTVGNTIYF. DNA of the CDR3: TGCAGCGTATTGACAGTTGGAAACACCATATATTTT.

This clonotype was seen many times. The CDR3 DNA follows: TGTGCCAGCAGGGGGGACGGGAACACTGAAGCTTTCTTT. It encodes CASRGDGNTEAFF. The chain couples TRBV12-3 or TRBV12-4 to TRBJ1-1; maybe TRBD1 (5 bases). V lost 6 bases and J lost 1, with 9 bases in between. The CDR3 sequence is 13 residues long.

The V call is TRBV28, the J call TRBJ1-2; 8 nucleotides line up with TRBD1. V shed 4 bases, J shed 3 bases, and the junction held 10 bases outside the gene matches. The CDR3 contains 16 residues. Germline assignment: CDR1 MDHEN and CDR2 SYDVKM. As DNA, the CDR3 is TGTGCCAGCAGTTCCGCCGCGACAGGGGAAGACTATGGCTACACCTTC. This codes for CASSSAATGEDYGYTF.

The table lists this clonotype with a few counts. This chain uses TRBV5-1 with TRBJ2-3, with D perhaps assigned TRBD1 or TRBD2 (5 bases each). The V gene's germline CDR1 is SGHRS and CDR2 YFSETQ. V gave up 4 bases and J gave up 4 bases, with 13 bases separating them. CDR3 length: 14 amino acids. The CDR3 spells CASSKSGTSDTQYF. The CDR3 DNA reads as TGCGCCAGCAGCAAGTCAGGGACCTCAGATACGCAGTATTTT.

This clonotype was observed a few times. The chain carries TRBV27 and TRBJ2-5; 10 bases are shared with TRBD1. The CDR3 runs 15 residues. Trimming removed 4 bases from V and 4 bases from J; junction bases left unmatched: 6. Germline CDR1 MNHEY, CDR2 SMNVEV (reference sequence). The CDR3 sequence is CASSSTGGLGETQYF. The CDR3 coding sequence is TGTGCCAGCAGTTCGACAGGGGGCTTAGGAGAGACCCAGTACTTC.

This clonotype was observed many times. The rearrangement uses TRBV5-1 and TRBJ2-3, with D possibly being TRBD1 or TRBD2 (5 bases each). Per the germline V gene, CDR1 is SGHRS and CDR2 is YFSETQ. V lost 2 bases to trimming and J lost 5 bases, with 18 bases between them. The CDR3 runs 16 residues. The CDR3 reads CASSLHPGRSRDTQYF. DNA for the CDR3: TGCGCCAGCAGCTTACATCCGGGACGGTCCAGAGATACGCAGTATTTT.

CDR3 loop: CSARDPGQGTDTQYF. The DNA of the CDR3 is TGCAGTGCTAGAGATCCGGGACAGGGCACAGATACGCAGTATTTT. The rearrangement joins TRBV20-1 to TRBJ2-3; 8 nucleotides match TRBD1. The CDR3 loop spans 15 amino acids. CDR1 is DFQATT and CDR2 is SNEGSKA in the germline V gene (reference sequence). The ends lost 0 bases at V and 1 base at J; junction bases unmatched: 3.

The J gene is TRBJ2-1, the V gene TRBV7-9; 8 bases map to TRBD2. CDR1 is SEHNR and CDR2 is FQNEAQ in the germline V gene (reference sequence). V lost 1 base to trimming and J lost 7 bases; unmatched junction nucleotides: 9. The CDR3 covers 16 residues. The CDR3 DNA sequence: TGTGCCAGCAGCTTAGGTCGAGCGGGAGACGGGAATGAGCAGTTCTTC. It specifies CASSLGRAGDGNEQFF.

This chain links TRBV20-1 with TRBJ1-4; weak D call: TRBD1 (5 bases). CDR3 size: 13 residues. V gave up 6 bases and J gave up 8 bases, with 16 bases separating them. Germline CDR1 reads DFQATT; CDR2 reads SNEGSKA (reference sequence). The CDR3: CSARDGWGEKLFF. The CDR3 nucleotides read TGCAGTGCACGGGACGGATGGGGGGAAAAACTGTTTTTT.

This clonotype has a handful of counts. The gene calls are TRBV6-5 and TRBJ1-6; maybe TRBD1 (5 bases). Per germline, CDR1 MNHEY and CDR2 SVGAGI. The CDR3 is made up of 16 amino acids. Trimming took 2 bases from V and 8 from J, leaving 16 bases between them. The CDR3 DNA follows: TGTGCCAGCAGTTACGAGGTAGGGGCGTATTATTCACCCCTCCACTTT. Translation gives CASSYEVGAYYSPLHF.

This clonotype came up a few times. The rearrangement links TRBV12-3 or TRBV12-4 to TRBJ2-3; the D is unclear. This CDR3 is built from 14 residues. V was pared by 10 bases and J by 3 bases, with 17 bases between. For the CDR3, the DNA is TGTGCCACTTCCTTTAATTCGATAACAGATACGCAGTATTTT. This gives the protein CATSFNSITDTQYF.

This chain links TRBV9 with TRBJ2-1; 9 nucleotides agree with TRBD2. With 0 bases clipped from V and 4 bases from J, the junction kept 5 bases outside the gene matches. Germline V lookup: CDR1 SGDLS, CDR2 YYNGEE. CDR3 length: 16 amino acids. CDR3 in amino acids: CASSVGGGGAYNEQFF. As DNA, the CDR3 is TGTGCCAGCAGCGTAGGTGGCGGGGGGGCTTACAATGAGCAGTTCTTC.

This clonotype was counted at least ten times. The chain is built from TRBV10-3 and TRBJ1-2; D may be TRBD1 (6 bases). The ends were cut back, 4 bases at V and 6 bases at J, with 12 bases in the middle. Germline-derived CDR1 and CDR2 are ENHRY and SYGVKD. This CDR3 is 13 amino acids long. The CDR3 coding sequence is TGTGCCATCAGTGGTACAGGGATGGATGGCTACACCTTC. It codes for CAISGTGMDGYTF.

This clonotype turned up a few times. One end of the junction does not line up with germline, which may come from a read error. V usage is TRBV9 and J usage is TRBJ2-2; no clear D gene. CDR3 length: 15 amino acids. CDR1 is SGDLS and CDR2 is YYNGEE in the germline V gene. In DNA form, the CDR3 reads TGTGCCAGCAGCGTAGATCGGCCGAATACCGGGGAGCTGTTTTTT. Translated: CASSVDRPNTGELFF.

This chain links TRBV6-1 with TRBJ2-5; 9 nucleotides agree with TRBD1. This CDR3 has 15 amino acids. Per the germline V gene, CDR1 is MNHNS and CDR2 is SASEGT. J lost 0 bases, V lost 6 bases, and 5 bases had no gene match. CDR3 nucleotide sequence: TGTGCCAGCAGCCTACAGGGGGCCCACCAAGAGACCCAGTACTTC. As protein: CASSLQGAHQETQYF.

This clonotype was detected many times. The genes are TRBV5-1 and TRBJ2-5, with 10 bases that match TRBD1. The V gene's germline CDR1 is SGHRS and CDR2 YFSETQ. This CDR3 has 15 amino acids. The junction had 7 bases not matched to a gene; V was cut back by 3 bases and J by 5 bases. The CDR3 sequence: CASSSTGGPGETQYF. The DNA of the CDR3 is TGCGCCAGCAGCTCGACAGGGGGCCCAGGGGAGACCCAGTACTTC.

This chain joins TRBV24-1 and TRBJ1-5; TRBD1 is a possible D gene (6 bases). Per germline, CDR1 KGHDR and CDR2 SFDVKD. The CDR3 loop spans 18 amino acids. V shed 0 bases and J shed 0 bases, with 14 bases lying between them. The CDR3 region has the DNA TGTGCCACCAGTGATTTGATCCCGGACAGACTTAGCAATCAGCCCCAGCATTTT. This codes for CATSDLIPDRLSNQPQHF.

This clonotype was seen more than once but under ten times. The rearrangement links TRBV25-1 to TRBJ1-2; 9 bases fit TRBD1. The V segment lost 2 bases and the J segment 7 bases; nucleotides outside the gene matches: 8. CDR3 size: 15 residues. CDR1 and CDR2 from the germline V gene are MGHDK and SYGVNS. The CDR3 reads CASSERDRDRPGYTF. The CDR3 nucleotides are TGTGCCAGCAGTGAACGGGACAGGGATCGACCTGGCTACACCTTC.

In this sample, this clonotype turned up a few times. V gene TRBV2 combines with J gene TRBJ1-3; D gene ambiguous. Per germline, CDR1 SNHLY and CDR2 FYNNEI. Deletions cut 6 bases from V and 0 bases from J, with 12 bases between. The CDR3 consists of 15 residues. The CDR3 DNA follows: TGTGCCAGCAGAGGAACAGCCATCTCTGGAAACACCATATATTTT. Encoded protein: CASRGTAISGNTIYF.

The rearrangement joins TRBV21-1 to TRBJ2-1; the table gives TRBD1 as D, unverified against the DNA. TRBV21-1 is given as a pseudogene. The CDR3 spans 11 residues. CDR3 sequence reads: CASIPGTEGFF. The CDR3 DNA reads TGTGCCAGCATCCCCGGGACCGAGGGGTTCTTC.

This chain connects TRBV5-6 to TRBJ1-5; D call uncertain. V lost 1 base to trimming and J lost 0 bases, with 5 bases between them. CDR1 and CDR2 from the germline V gene are SGHDT and YYEEEE. The CDR3 sequence is 14 residues long. The CDR3 nucleotides are TGTGCCAGCAGCTTGTGGGGTAGCAATCAGCCCCAGCATTTT. This encodes CASSLWGSNQPQHF.

This clonotype was detected many times. The J gene is TRBJ2-3, the V gene TRBV5-1; 8 bases are a match to TRBD1. The J segment lost 4 bases and the V segment lost 4 bases, leaving 11 bases of the junction unmatched. This CDR3 has 16 residues. Per the germline V gene, CDR1 is SGHRS and CDR2 is YFSETQ. For the CDR3, the DNA is TGCGCCAGCAGCCCCGGTCACACAGGGGGATCAGATACGCAGTATTTT. This translates into CASSPGHTGGSDTQYF.

CDR3 sequence: CAREDGHNNEQFF. CDR3 DNA: TGCGCCAGAGAGGACGGGCACAACAATGAGCAGTTCTTC. The chain combines TRBV5-1 with TRBJ2-1; D is unclear. Trimming took 8 bases from V and 5 from J, leaving 14 bases between them. Germline CDR1 and CDR2: SGHRS and YFSETQ. The CDR3 has 13 amino acids.

The chain carries TRBV10-3 and TRBJ1-1, with TRBD1 identical over 7 bases. From germline, CDR1 is ENHRY and CDR2 SYGVKD. J was trimmed by 1 base and V by 10 bases; bases with no gene match: 3. The CDR3 has 12 residues. The CDR3 nucleotides are TGTGCCACGGGACAGCCGAACACTGAAGCTTTCTTT. Encoded protein: CATGQPNTEAFF.